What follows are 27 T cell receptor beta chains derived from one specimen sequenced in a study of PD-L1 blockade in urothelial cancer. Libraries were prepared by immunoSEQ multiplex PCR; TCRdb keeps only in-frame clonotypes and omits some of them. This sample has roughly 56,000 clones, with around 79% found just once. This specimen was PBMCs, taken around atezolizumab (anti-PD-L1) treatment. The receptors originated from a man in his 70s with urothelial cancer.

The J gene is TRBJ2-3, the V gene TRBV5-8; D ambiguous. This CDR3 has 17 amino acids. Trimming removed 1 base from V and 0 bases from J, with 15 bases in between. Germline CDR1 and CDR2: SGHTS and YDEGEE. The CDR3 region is CASSLPWAHASTDTQYF. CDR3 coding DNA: TGTGCCAGCAGCTTGCCTTGGGCCCATGCTAGCACAGATACGCAGTATTTT.

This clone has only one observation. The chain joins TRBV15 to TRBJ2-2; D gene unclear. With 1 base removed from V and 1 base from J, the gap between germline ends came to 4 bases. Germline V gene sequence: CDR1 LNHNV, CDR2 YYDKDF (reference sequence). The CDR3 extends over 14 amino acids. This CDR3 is CATSRAGNTGELFF. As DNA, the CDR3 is TGTGCCACCAGCAGAGCGGGGAACACCGGGGAGCTGTTTTTT. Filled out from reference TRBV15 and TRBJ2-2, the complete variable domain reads DAMVIQNPRYQVTQFGKPVTLSCSQTLNHNVMYWYQQKSSQAPKLLFHYYDKDFNNEADTPDNFQSRRPNTSFCFLDIRSPGLGDTAMYLCATSRAGNTGELFFGEGSRLTVL.

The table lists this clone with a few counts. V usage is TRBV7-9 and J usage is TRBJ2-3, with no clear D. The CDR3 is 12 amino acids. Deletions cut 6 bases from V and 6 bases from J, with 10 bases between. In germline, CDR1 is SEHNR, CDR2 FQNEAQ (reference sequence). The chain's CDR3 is CASSSARDTQYF. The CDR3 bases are TGTGCCAGCAGTTCAGCGCGGGATACGCAGTATTTT.

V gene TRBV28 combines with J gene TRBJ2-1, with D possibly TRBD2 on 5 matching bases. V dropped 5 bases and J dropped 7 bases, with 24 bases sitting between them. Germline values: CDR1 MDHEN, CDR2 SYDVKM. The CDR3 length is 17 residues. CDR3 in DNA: TGTGCCAGCAGTACGACATCTCAGCGGCCTTGGGTAAATGAGCAGTTCTTC. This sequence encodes CASSTTSQRPWVNEQFF.

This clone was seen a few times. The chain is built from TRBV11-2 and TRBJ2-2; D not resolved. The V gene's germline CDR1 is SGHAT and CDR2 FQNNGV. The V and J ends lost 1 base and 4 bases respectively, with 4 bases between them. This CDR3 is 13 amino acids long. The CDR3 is CASSLVRTGELFF. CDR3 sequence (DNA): TGTGCCAGCAGCTTAGTTCGCACCGGGGAGCTGTTTTTT.

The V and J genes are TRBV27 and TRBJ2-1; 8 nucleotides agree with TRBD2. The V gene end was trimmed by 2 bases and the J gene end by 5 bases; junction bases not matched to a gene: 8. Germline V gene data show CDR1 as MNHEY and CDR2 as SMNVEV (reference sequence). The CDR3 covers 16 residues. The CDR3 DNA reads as TGTGCCAGCAGTTTACGGGCGGGAGGAAACCACAATGAGCAGTTCTTC. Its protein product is CASSLRAGGNHNEQFF.

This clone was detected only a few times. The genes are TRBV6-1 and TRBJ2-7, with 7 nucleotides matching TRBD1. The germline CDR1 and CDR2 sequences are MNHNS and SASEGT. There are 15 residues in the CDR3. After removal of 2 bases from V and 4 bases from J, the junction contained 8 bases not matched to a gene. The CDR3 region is CASSEQGQVGYEQYF. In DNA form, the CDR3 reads TGTGCCAGCAGTGAACAAGGACAGGTCGGTTACGAGCAGTACTTC.

CDR3 sequence: CASNRQGAGSPQHF. CDR3 coding DNA: TGTGCCAGCAACCGACAGGGGGCCGGGTCGCCCCAGCATTTT. V is TRBV2 and J is TRBJ1-5, with 10 nucleotides matching TRBD1. J gave up 9 bases and V 7 bases, and 9 bases lay outside the gene matches. The CDR3 loop spans 14 amino acids. The germline V gene has CDR1 SNHLY and CDR2 FYNNEI.

This CDR3 reads CASSLGRGRGYGTDTQYF. The CDR3 DNA reads TGTGCCAGCAGCTTGGGCCGGGGGAGAGGCTACGGCACAGATACGCAGTATTTT. The chain combines TRBV11-2 with TRBJ2-3, with D maybe TRBD2 (6 bases). Trimming left V 3 bases short and J 1 base short, with 20 bases between. This CDR3 is 18 amino acids long. CDR1 SGHAT and CDR2 FQNNGV come from the germline V gene.

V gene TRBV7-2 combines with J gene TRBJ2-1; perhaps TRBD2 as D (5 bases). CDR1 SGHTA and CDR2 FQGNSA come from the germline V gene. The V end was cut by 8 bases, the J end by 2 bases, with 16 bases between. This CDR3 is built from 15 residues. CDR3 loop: CASLTTGSPYNEQFF. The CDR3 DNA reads TGTGCCAGCCTAACTACGGGATCCCCCTACAATGAGCAGTTCTTC.

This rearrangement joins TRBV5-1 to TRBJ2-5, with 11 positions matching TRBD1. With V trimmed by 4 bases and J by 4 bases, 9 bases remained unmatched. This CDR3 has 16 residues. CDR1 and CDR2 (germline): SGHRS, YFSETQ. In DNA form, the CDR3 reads TGCGCCAGCAGCCCCCGGACAGGGGGCGGCTCAGAGACCCAGTACTTC. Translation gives CASSPRTGGGSETQYF.

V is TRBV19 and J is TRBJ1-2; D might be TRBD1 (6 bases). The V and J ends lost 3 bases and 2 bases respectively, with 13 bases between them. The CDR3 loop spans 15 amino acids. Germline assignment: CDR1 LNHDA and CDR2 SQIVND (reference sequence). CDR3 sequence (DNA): TGTGCCAGTAGTATTCGGACAGACCGAAACTATGGCTACACCTTC. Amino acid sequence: CASSIRTDRNYGYTF.

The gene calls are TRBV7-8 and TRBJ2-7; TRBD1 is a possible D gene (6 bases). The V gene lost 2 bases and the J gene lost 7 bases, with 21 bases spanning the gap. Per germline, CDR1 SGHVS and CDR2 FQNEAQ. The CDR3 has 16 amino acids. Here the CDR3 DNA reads TGTGCCAGCAGCTTAAGTCACAGGGATCCTTCTCGTGAGCAGTACTTC. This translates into CASSLSHRDPSREQYF.

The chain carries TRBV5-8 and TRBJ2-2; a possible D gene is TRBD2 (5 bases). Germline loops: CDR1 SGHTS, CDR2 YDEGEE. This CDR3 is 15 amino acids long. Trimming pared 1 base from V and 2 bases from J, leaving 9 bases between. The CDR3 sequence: CASSLLDFNTGELFF. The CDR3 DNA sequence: TGTGCCAGCAGCTTGTTGGACTTTAACACCGGGGAGCTGTTTTTT.

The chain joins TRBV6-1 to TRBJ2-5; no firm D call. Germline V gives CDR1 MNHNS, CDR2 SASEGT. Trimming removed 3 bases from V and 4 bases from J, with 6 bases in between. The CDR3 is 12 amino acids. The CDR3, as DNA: TGTGCCAGCAGTGACGCCGGAGAGACCCAGTACTTC. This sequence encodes CASSDAGETQYF.

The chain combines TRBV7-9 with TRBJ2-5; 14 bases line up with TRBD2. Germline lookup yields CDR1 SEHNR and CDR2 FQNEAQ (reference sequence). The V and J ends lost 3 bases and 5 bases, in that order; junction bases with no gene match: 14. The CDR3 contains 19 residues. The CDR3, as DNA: TGTGCCAGCAGCTTCCGGCGACTAGCGGGAGGGCAGGGTGAGGAGACCCAGTACTTC. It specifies CASSFRRLAGGQGEETQYF.

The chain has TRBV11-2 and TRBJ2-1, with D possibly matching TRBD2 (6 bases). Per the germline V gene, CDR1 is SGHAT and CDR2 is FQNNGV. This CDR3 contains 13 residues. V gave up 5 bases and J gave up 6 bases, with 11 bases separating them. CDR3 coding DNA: TGTGCCAGCAGCCTCGGACTAAGCAATGAGCAGTTCTTC. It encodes CASSLGLSNEQFF.

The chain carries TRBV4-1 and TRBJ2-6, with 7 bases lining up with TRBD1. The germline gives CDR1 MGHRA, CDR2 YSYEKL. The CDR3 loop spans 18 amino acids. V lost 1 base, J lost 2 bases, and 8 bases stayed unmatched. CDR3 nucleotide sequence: TGCGCCAGCAGCCAAGGACAGGGTCGGTCGGCTGGGGCCAACGTCCTGACTTTC. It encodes CASSQGQGRSAGANVLTF.

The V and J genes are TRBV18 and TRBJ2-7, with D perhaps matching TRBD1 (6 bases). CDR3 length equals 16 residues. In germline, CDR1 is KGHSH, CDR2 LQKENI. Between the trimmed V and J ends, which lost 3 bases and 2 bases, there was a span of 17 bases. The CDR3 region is CASSPPLLGATYEQYF. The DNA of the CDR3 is TGTGCCAGCTCACCCCCACTGTTGGGGGCCACCTACGAGCAGTACTTC.

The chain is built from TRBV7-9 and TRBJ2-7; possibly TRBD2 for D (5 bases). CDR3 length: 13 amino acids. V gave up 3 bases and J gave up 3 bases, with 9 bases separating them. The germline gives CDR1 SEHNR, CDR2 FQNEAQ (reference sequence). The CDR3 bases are TGTGCCAGCAGCTTCTCTAGCATCTACGAGCAGTACTTC. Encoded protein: CASSFSSIYEQYF.

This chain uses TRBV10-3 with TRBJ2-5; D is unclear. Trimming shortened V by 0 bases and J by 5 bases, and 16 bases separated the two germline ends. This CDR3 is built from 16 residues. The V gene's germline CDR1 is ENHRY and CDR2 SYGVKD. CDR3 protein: CAISESKVAGMETQYF. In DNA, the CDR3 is TGTGCCATCAGTGAGTCGAAGGTAGCTGGTATGGAGACCCAGTACTTC.

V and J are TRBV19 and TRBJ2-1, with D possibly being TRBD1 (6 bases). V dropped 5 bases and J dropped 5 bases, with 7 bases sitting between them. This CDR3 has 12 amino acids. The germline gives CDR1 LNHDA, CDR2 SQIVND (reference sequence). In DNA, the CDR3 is TGTGCCAGTAGTTCAGGGGACAATGAGCAGTTCTTC. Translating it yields CASSSGDNEQFF.

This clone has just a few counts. The CDR3 coding sequence is TGTGCCAGCAGTTTAGCGGGGGGACAACAAGATACGCAGTATTTT. This encodes CASSLAGGQQDTQYF. The chain employs TRBV28 and TRBJ2-3; the match to TRBD2 covers 8 bases. The CDR3 is 15 residues long. The germline V gene has CDR1 MDHEN and CDR2 SYDVKM. Trimming removed 2 bases from V and 5 bases from J; junction bases left unmatched: 6.

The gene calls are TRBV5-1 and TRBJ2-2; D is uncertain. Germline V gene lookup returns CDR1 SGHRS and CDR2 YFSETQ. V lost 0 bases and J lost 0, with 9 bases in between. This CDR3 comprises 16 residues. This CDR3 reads CASSLELAANTGELFF. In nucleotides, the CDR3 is TGCGCCAGCAGCTTGGAACTCGCTGCGAACACCGGGGAGCTGTTTTTT.

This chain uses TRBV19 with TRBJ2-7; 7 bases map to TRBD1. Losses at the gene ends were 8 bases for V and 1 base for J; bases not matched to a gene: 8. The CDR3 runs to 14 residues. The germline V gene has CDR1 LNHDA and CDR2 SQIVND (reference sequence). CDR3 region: CASRRDSESYEQYF. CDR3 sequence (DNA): TGTGCCAGTCGCCGGGACAGTGAGTCCTACGAGCAGTACTTC. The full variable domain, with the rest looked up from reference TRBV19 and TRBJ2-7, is DGGITQSPKYLFRKEGQNVTLSCEQNLNHDAMYWYRQDPGQGLRLIYYSQIVNDFQKGDIAEGYSVSREKKESFPLTVTSAQKNPTAFYLCASRRDSESYEQYFGPGTRLTVT.

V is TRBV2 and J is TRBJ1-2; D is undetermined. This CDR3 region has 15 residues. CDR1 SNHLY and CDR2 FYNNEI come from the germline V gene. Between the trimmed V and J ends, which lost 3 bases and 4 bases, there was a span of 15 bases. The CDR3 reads CASSDAGRSAYGYTF. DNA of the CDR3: TGTGCCAGCAGTGATGCTGGCAGGTCGGCCTATGGCTACACCTTC.

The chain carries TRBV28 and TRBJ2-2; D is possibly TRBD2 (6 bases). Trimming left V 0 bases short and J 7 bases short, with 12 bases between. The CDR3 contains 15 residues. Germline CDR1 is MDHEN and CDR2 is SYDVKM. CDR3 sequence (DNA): TGTGCCAGCAGTTTATGGGGGGGAAGGGACGGGGAGCTGTTTTTT. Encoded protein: CASSLWGGRDGELFF.